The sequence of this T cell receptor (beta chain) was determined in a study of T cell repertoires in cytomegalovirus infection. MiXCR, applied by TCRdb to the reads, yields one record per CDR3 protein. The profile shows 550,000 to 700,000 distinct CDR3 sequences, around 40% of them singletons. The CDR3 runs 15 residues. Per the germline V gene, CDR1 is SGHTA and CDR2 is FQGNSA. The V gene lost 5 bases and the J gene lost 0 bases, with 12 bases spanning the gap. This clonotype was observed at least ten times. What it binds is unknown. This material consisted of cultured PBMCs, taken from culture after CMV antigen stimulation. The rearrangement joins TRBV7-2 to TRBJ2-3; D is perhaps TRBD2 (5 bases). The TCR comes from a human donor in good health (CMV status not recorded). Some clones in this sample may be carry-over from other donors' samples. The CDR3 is CASSPERTSTDTQYF. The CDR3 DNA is TGTGCCAGCAGCCCCGAGAGGACTAGCACAGATACGCAGTATTTT.